Detailed here is one T cell receptor beta chain. CDR3 size: 20 residues. CDR1 and CDR2 from the germline V gene are MNHEY and SMNVEV (reference sequence). J lost 5 bases, V lost 2 bases, and 16 bases had no gene match. This sample stems from a study of blood T cell repertoires in COVID-19. Generated by immunoSEQ multiplex PCR, the TCRdb table keeps only in-frame clones and is missing some. The sample contains approximately 250,000 clones, approximately 86% of which appear only once. The chain joins TRBV27 to TRBJ2-3; 13 bases map to TRBD2. Material for sequencing was peripheral blood. The receptor was isolated from a man between 35 and 55 years old with active or convalescent COVID-19. CDR3 loop: CASSLRGGLAGPGRGDTQYF. The CDR3 DNA is TGTGCCAGCAGTTTAAGGGGGGGACTAGCGGGACCCGGGCGGGGAGATACGCAGTATTTT.